This T cell receptor (beta chain) comes out of a study of cytomegalovirus exposure and HLA in healthy donors. With 7 bases clipped from V and 5 bases from J, the junction kept 6 bases outside the gene matches. The germline V gene encodes CDR1 ENHRY and CDR2 SYGVKD. CDR3 length equals 13 residues. Donors showed nominal health when sampled, although they likely had unrecorded immune exposures. Primers: 60 Vbeta forward and 13 Jbeta reverse. Clones were read by immunoSEQ multiplex PCR, and TCRdb kept only the in-frame ones, dropping some. The table lists under 200,000 clones, 70% to 85% of them singletons, with 0.69% in the top ten.

The TCR comes from a woman in her forties in good health and CMV-seronegative. The J gene is TRBJ2-5, the V gene TRBV10-3, with 8 positions matching TRBD2. Sequencing input: PBMCs. DNA of the CDR3: TGTGCCATCAACAGCGGGGGATTTGAGACCCAGTACTTC. This gives the protein CAINSGGFETQYF.